This TCR beta chain stems from a study of T-cell reconstitution after alpha-beta-depleted transplantation in children. Study-wide findings and caveats: By about two months after transplant, alpha-beta T cells reportedly arose from several hundred graft clones that had expanded. Surviving recipient cells, namely T cells and thymic progenitors, were the source of high day-60 TCRbeta diversity in some patients.

This clonotype occurred many times. The antigen is unknown. After removal of 5 bases from V and 6 bases from J, the junction contained 2 bases not matched to a gene. Germline assignment: CDR1 KGHSH and CDR2 LQKENI. The CDR3 sequence is 13 residues long. Preparation of the TCRbeta library used unique molecular identifiers. TCRdb re-called the PCR reads through MiXCR, storing one row per CDR3 protein. This table has some 180,000 distinct CDR3 sequences, approximately 7% appearing once. The source of this sequence is a boy aged 2 to 9 with acute lymphoblastic leukemia, due to receive a stem cell transplant. The sample was PBMCs, taken before TCRalphabeta/CD19-depleted stem cell transplant. J is TRBJ1-5 and V is TRBV18, with 9 bases that match TRBD1. The CDR3 nucleotides read TGTGCCAGCTCATCGGACAGGGGTCAGCCCCAGCATTTT. Its translation is CASSSDRGQPQHF.